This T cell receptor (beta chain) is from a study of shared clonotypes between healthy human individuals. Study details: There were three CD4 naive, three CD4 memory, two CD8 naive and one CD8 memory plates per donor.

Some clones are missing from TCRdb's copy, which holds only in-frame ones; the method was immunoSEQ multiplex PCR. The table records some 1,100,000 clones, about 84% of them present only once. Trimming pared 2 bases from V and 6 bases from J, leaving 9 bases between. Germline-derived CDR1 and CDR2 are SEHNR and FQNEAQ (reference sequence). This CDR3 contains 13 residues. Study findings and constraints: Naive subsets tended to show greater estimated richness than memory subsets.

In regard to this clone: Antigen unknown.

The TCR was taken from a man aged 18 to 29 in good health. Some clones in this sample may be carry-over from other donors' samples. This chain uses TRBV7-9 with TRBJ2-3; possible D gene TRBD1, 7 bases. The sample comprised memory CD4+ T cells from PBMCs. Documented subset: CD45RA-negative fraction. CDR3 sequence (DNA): TGTGCCAGCAGCTTACAGGGGGGTGATACGCAGTATTTT. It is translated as CASSLQGGDTQYF. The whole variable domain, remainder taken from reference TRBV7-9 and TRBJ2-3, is DTGVSQNPRHKITKRGQNVTFRCDPISEHNRLYWYRQTLGQGPEFLTYFQNEAQLEKSRLLSDRFSAERPKGSFSTLEIQRTEQGDSAMYLCASSLQGGDTQYFGPGTRLTVL.